This TCR beta chain emerged from a study of blood T cell repertoires in COVID-19. Across the study: PBMCs, B-cell-depleted T cells, or T cells were the source of the cDNA or gDNA that made up the material.

Authors' analysis steps: Estimates of nucleated cell counts were drawn from the amplification of reference gene primers. TCRdb keeps only in-frame clones here, not all; method: immunoSEQ multiplex PCR. The V and J calls and clone size come from that table; D and trimming were worked out from the DNA. The table records 37,000 or so clones, more than 70% of them present only once. Germline assignment: CDR1 KGHSH and CDR2 LQKENI. Trimming stripped 6 bases from V and 0 bases from J, with 9 bases between. The CDR3 sequence is 14 residues long. This TCR was recovered from a man aged 60 to 69 with active COVID-19. This chain links TRBV18 with TRBJ1-3, with a tentative D call TRBD1 (6 bases). Input material: peripheral blood. For the CDR3, the DNA is TGTGCCAGCTCCCTGGACAGCTCTGGAAACACCATATATTTT. This encodes CASSLDSSGNTIYF. Together with reference TRBV18 and TRBJ1-3, the CDR3 gives the full variable domain: NAGVMQNPRHLVRRRGQEARLRCSPMKGHSHVYWYRQLPEEGLKFMVYLQKENIIDESGMPKERFSAEFPKEGPSILRIQQVVRGDSAAYFCASSLDSSGNTIYFGEGSWLTVV.